The clone carrying this T cell receptor beta chain was detected a few times. An end of the junction differs from the germline gene, which may be a read error. The data originate from a study of blood T cells in healthy people across ages. A second PCR of about 6 to 11 cycles used a sample-barcoded 5' primer and a J-beta primer mix. From the 5' RACE reads, TCRdb called clonotypes with MiXCR, one entry per CDR3 protein. The sample shows about 1.8 million distinct CDR3 sequences, roughly 49% of them seen only once. The CDR3 totals 14 residues. The V gene's germline CDR1 is SGHTA and CDR2 FQGNSA. The TCR was taken from a middle-aged woman in good health. Sequencing was carried out using blood. The chain has TRBV7-2 and TRBJ2-5; 8 bases match TRBD2. The CDR3 sequence: CASTLSRGGETQYF. In DNA, the CDR3 is TGTGCCAGCACCTTAAGTCGGGGGGGAGAGACCCAGTACTTC.